This paragraph covers one T cell receptor beta chain sequence. The data stem from a study of blood T cell repertoires in COVID-19. The CDR3 sequence is 15 residues long. Germline assignment: CDR1 SGHTA and CDR2 FQGNSA. J lost 2 bases, V lost 3 bases, and 1 base had no gene match. Using immunoSEQ multiplex PCR, the repertoire was profiled, and TCRdb retains in-frame clones only, with some absent. This sample yields some 450,000 clones, of which about 87% are seen a single time; roughly 12% belongs to the top ten. Patients in Seattle were enrolled during active infection, then followed longitudinally. This TCR was sampled from a woman aged 45-65 years with COVID-19, enrolled during active disease. Sequencing used peripheral blood. The chain is built from TRBV7-2 and TRBJ2-1; 10 bases fit TRBD2. The CDR3 reads CASSFSGGTYNEQFF. The CDR3 DNA sequence: TGTGCCAGCAGCTTTAGCGGGGGGACCTACAATGAGCAGTTCTTC.